Listed below are T cell receptor beta chains from one sample, sequenced in a study of blood T cell repertoires in COVID-19. Clones were read by immunoSEQ multiplex PCR, and TCRdb kept only the in-frame ones, dropping some. The sample records 110,000 to 150,000 clones, roughly 86% being singletons. Sequencing was done on a sample of peripheral blood. The origin of the receptors is a human donor in a cohort sampled during active COVID-19. Both conserved end residues are part of each CDR3. The D gene is left open where the match is weak. Rows give clone size only sometimes, using once, few, many, or a class for an expanded clone.

CDR3: CASSSEAFF
DNA: TGTGCCAGCAGCTCGGAAGCTTTCTTT
V: TRBV7-9
size: few
J: TRBJ1-1
D: .

CDR3: CASREGNYNEQFF
DNA: TGTGCCAGCAGGGAAGGCAACTACAATGAGCAGTTCTTC
V: TRBV19
size: .
J: TRBJ2-1
D: .

CDR3: CSASGGGTVNQPQHF
DNA: TGCAGTGCTAGTGGAGGCGGGACAGTCAATCAGCCCCAGCATTTT
V: TRBV20-1
size: few
J: TRBJ1-5
D: TRBD1

CDR3: CASSIEFARAGGEQFF
DNA: TGTGCCAGTAGTATAGAGTTCGCGCGAGCGGGAGGTGAGCAGTTCTTC
V: TRBV19
size: once
J: TRBJ2-1
D: TRBD2

CDR3: CASRWRTVVYGYTF
DNA: TGTGCCAGCAGGTGGCGGACTGTCGTCTATGGCTACACCTTC
V: TRBV2
size: .
J: TRBJ1-2
D: .

CDR3: CSVTRGSGDTEAFF
DNA: TGCAGCGTTACCAGAGGATCGGGTGACACTGAAGCTTTCTTT
V: TRBV29-1
size: .
J: TRBJ1-1
D: .

CDR3: CASSPTGTAKEREAFF
DNA: TGTGCCAGCAGCCCGACAGGGACGGCAAAAGAGAGGGAAGCTTTCTTT
V: TRBV7-9
size: .
J: TRBJ1-1
D: TRBD1

CDR3: CASSQGAGAEQYF
DNA: TGTGCCAGCAGCCAAGGGGCGGGGGCCGAGCAGTACTTC
V: TRBV3-1/TRBV3-2
size: few
J: TRBJ2-7
D: .

CDR3: CASSKGPRGGNGYTF
DNA: TGTGCCAGCAGCAAAGGCCCCCGGGGGGGGAATGGCTACACCTTC
V: TRBV21-1
size: .
J: TRBJ1-2
D: .

CDR3: CASSLGHNPPYEQYF
DNA: TGTGCCAGCAGTTTGGGGCATAACCCCCCCTACGAGCAGTACTTC
V: TRBV28
size: once
J: TRBJ2-7
D: .

CDR3: CASSPGTGGFEQYF
DNA: TGTGCCAGTAGTCCAGGGACAGGGGGCTTCGAGCAGTACTTC
V: TRBV19
size: .
J: TRBJ2-7
D: TRBD1

CDR3: CASSRPGHNEKLFF
DNA: TGTGCCAGCAGTAGACCGGGACATAATGAAAAACTGTTTTTT
V: TRBV6-5
size: .
J: TRBJ1-4
D: .

CDR3: CASSPARTDGLWGYTF
DNA: TGTGCCAGCTCACCTGCTAGGACAGATGGCCTCTGGGGCTACACCTTC
V: TRBV18
size: .
J: TRBJ1-2
D: .

CDR3: CASSQGTSLDNEQFF
DNA: TGTGCCAGCAGCCAAGGGACTAGCTTGGACAATGAGCAGTTCTTC
V: TRBV3-1/TRBV3-2
size: .
J: TRBJ2-1
D: TRBD2

CDR3: CASSSATGIISNQPQHF
DNA: TGTGCCAGCAGTTCTGCGACAGGGATCATTAGCAATCAGCCCCAGCATTTT
V: TRBV28
size: .
J: TRBJ1-5
D: TRBD1

CDR3: CASSDRVGGELFF
DNA: TGTGCCAGCAGCGACAGGGTTGGTGGGGAGCTGTTTTTT
V: TRBV11-3
size: .
J: TRBJ2-2
D: TRBD1

CDR3: CASSALAGVDTQYF
DNA: TGTGCCAGCAGCGCGCTTGCGGGCGTGGATACGCAGTATTTT
V: TRBV14
size: .
J: TRBJ2-3
D: .

CDR3: CASSEGQGRYYGYTF
DNA: TGTGCCAGCAGCGAAGGACAGGGGCGGTACTATGGCTACACCTTC
V: TRBV7-9
size: .
J: TRBJ1-2
D: TRBD1

CDR3: CASSFVAGGKYEQYF
DNA: TGTGCCAGCAGTTTCGTGGCAGGGGGGAAGTACGAGCAGTACTTC
V: TRBV27
size: .
J: TRBJ2-7
D: .